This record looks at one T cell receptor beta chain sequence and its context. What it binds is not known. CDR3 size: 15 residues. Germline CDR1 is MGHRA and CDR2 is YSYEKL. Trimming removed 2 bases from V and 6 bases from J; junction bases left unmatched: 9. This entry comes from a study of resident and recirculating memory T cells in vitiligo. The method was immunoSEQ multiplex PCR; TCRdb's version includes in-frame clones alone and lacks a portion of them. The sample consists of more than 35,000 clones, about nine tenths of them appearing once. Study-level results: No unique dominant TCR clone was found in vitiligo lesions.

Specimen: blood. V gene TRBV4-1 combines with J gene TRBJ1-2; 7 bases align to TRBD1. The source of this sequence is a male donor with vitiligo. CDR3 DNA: TGCGCCAGCAGCCAACTGTCGACAGGGAGGAATGGCTACACCTTC. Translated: CASSQLSTGRNGYTF.